These 5 T cell receptor beta chains came from one sample sequenced in a study of control samples from healthy donors and cancer patients. The assay was immunoSEQ multiplex PCR, and TCRdb's table has in-frame clones only and misses some. The repertoire holds tens of thousands of clones, with roughly 90% as singletons. The specimen was blood. Source of these receptors: a woman aged 50 to 60 in good health.

V usage is TRBV9 and J usage is TRBJ2-2, with TRBD2 matching over 8 bases. The V gene end was trimmed by 3 bases and the J gene end by 4 bases; junction bases not matched to a gene: 5. Germline V gene sequence: CDR1 SGDLS, CDR2 YYNGEE. The CDR3 totals 15 residues. CDR3 region: CASSGSGMGTGELFF. The DNA for the CDR3 is TGTGCCAGCAGCGGTAGCGGGATGGGCACCGGGGAGCTGTTTTTT.

This clone occurred a few times. This chain connects TRBV24-1 to TRBJ1-5, with D possibly matching TRBD1 (6 bases). The germline V gene has CDR1 KGHDR and CDR2 SFDVKD. CDR3 size: 13 residues. V was shortened by 1 base and J by 9 bases, with 9 bases between the two germline ends. The CDR3: CATSDFGGLPQHF. The CDR3 bases are TGTGCCACCAGTGATTTCGGGGGGCTGCCCCAGCATTTT.

The chain carries TRBV3-1 (or the pseudogene TRBV3-2) and TRBJ2-2, with no clear D. The CDR3 covers 15 residues. Trimming took 0 bases from V and 6 from J, leaving 11 bases between them. Germline V CDR1 and CDR2: LGHDT, YNNKEL (reference sequence). The CDR3 nucleotides read TGTGCCAGCAGCCAAGATACGAGGAGAGCCGGGGAGCTGTTTTTT. This encodes CASSQDTRRAGELFF.

J is TRBJ1-4 and V is TRBV18, with 7 bases aligning to TRBD1. This CDR3 contains 15 residues. The germline CDR1 and CDR2 sequences are KGHSH and LQKENI. The V segment lost 3 bases and the J segment 2 bases; nucleotides outside the gene matches: 3. The CDR3 bases are TGTGCCAGCTCACCCCAGGGGGGCACTAATGAAAAACTGTTTTTT. The encoded protein is CASSPQGGTNEKLFF.

The V gene is TRBV5-1, the J gene TRBJ2-2, with D possibly matching TRBD1 (6 bases). V lost 2 bases and J lost 2, with 16 bases in between. Looked up from germline, CDR1 is SGHRS and CDR2 is YFSETQ. CDR3 size: 17 residues. This CDR3 reads CASSLWLSGANTGELFF. In DNA, the CDR3 is TGCGCCAGCAGCTTATGGCTCTCAGGGGCCAACACCGGGGAGCTGTTTTTT.